Detailed here is one T cell receptor (beta chain). Its specificity is unknown. The data belong to a study of CD8+ T cells in alopecia areata. Whole-study context: The SALT score measured affected scalp surface percentage in treated patients. The study's findings and limits: Mice showed clearer TCR sharing than patients did, a gap that was possibly HLA-related.

Germline V gene lookup returns CDR1 SGHAT and CDR2 FQNNGV. The CDR3 is 12 amino acids. Trimming shortened V by 6 bases and J by 4 bases, and 8 bases separated the two germline ends. Described treatment: oral pan-JAK inhibitor, 5-10 mg twice daily. PBMCs, the starting material, were the source of sorted CD4+ and CD8+ T cells. Isolated RNA was reverse transcribed into cDNA used as the sequencing template. Only in-frame clones appear in the TCRdb table, and some are missing; sequencing was by immunoSEQ multiplex PCR. Among around 100,000 clones, around 70% were seen once, and the ten largest hold around 16%.

V is TRBV11-2 and J is TRBJ2-3; D call uncertain. Sequences were derived from CD8+ T cells sorted from blood, sampled at week 44, from a patient treated with tofacitinib. The TCR sequence derives from a human donor with alopecia areata. CDR3 nucleotides: TGTGCCAGCAGTTCCACGTCAGATACGCAGTATTTT. Protein: CASSSTSDTQYF.